The clone carrying this T cell receptor (beta chain) appeared once. TCRdb keeps only in-frame clones here, not all; method: immunoSEQ multiplex PCR. The table has 100,000 to 150,000 clones, about four fifths seen once. V lost 4 bases and J lost 1, with 10 bases in between. The CDR3 has 14 residues. Germline loops: CDR1 LGHNA, CDR2 YSLEER. The data are from a study of blood T cell repertoires in COVID-19. Looking at the study overall: The samples span acute and convalescent COVID-19 from the United States, Italy and Spain.

The genes are TRBV4-3 and TRBJ1-1; D call uncertain. The clonotype was recovered from a man aged 40-49 years with active or convalescent COVID-19. Sequenced: peripheral blood. CDR3 residues: CASSLTGSNTEAFF. Here the CDR3 DNA reads TGCGCCAGCAGCCTAACCGGGTCGAACACTGAAGCTTTCTTT.